These 24 T cell receptor beta chains originate from one sample sequenced in a study of T-cell reconstitution after alpha-beta-depleted transplantation in children. The study, taken as a whole, reports: Several hundred expanded graft clones reportedly were the source of alpha-beta T cells about two months after transplant.

For these TCRs, the target antigens are not known. A library of TCRbeta sequences, prepared with unique molecular identifiers, was generated. TCRdb reanalysed the PCR reads using MiXCR and keeps one entry per CDR3 protein. This table has about 32,000 distinct CDR3 sequences, around 7% appearing once. The sample in question was peripheral blood, obtained 60 days after TCRalphabeta/CD19-depleted stem cell transplant. These receptors were obtained from a child younger than two who had a stem cell transplant for acute myeloid leukemia, so the T cells may come from the graft donor.

Many counts were recorded for this clonotype. CDR3 bases: TGCGCCAGCAGCCAAGGCTGGCAGGGGACCTACGAGCAGTACTTC. It specifies CASSQGWQGTYEQYF. The gene calls are TRBV4-1 and TRBJ2-7, with a possible D match to TRBD1 (6 bases). The CDR3 length is 15 residues. Germline-derived CDR1 and CDR2 are MGHRA and YSYEKL. Trimming took off 1 base at V and 2 bases at J, with 12 bases between the two ends.

At least ten counts were recorded for this clonotype. The chain combines TRBV4-3 with TRBJ1-1; possibly TRBD1 for D (5 bases). The V gene lost 1 base and the J gene lost 0 bases, with 6 bases spanning the gap. Germline lookup yields CDR1 LGHNA and CDR2 YSLEER. CDR3 length equals 14 residues. The CDR3 sequence: CASSQGGLNTEAFF. CDR3 DNA sequence: TGCGCCAGCAGCCAAGGGGGCCTGAACACTGAAGCTTTCTTT.

This clonotype has at least ten counts. The J gene is TRBJ2-7, the V gene TRBV5-6; the match to TRBD2 covers 7 bases. The CDR3 spans 14 residues. With V trimmed by 2 bases and J by 0 bases, 2 bases remained unmatched. Germline V gives CDR1 SGHDT, CDR2 YYEEEE. The CDR3 bases are TGTGCCAGCAGCTTATGGACTAGCTCCTACGAGCAGTACTTC. It specifies CASSLWTSSYEQYF. Filled out from reference TRBV5-6 and TRBJ2-7, the complete variable domain reads DAGVTQSPTHLIKTRGQQVTLRCSPKSGHDTVSWYQQALGQGPQFIFQYYEEEERQRGNFPDRFSGHQFPNYSSELNVNALLLGDSALYLCASSLWTSSYEQYFGPGTRLTVT.

The table lists this clonotype with many counts. V gene TRBV5-1 combines with J gene TRBJ2-1, with 11 nucleotides matching TRBD2. The germline V gene encodes CDR1 SGHRS and CDR2 YFSETQ. The length of the CDR3 is 19 residues. Germline trimming cut 1 base from V and 0 bases from J; bases unmatched to any gene: 9. CDR3 amino acids: CASSLPRTSGWSSYNEQFF. The CDR3 DNA reads as TGCGCCAGCAGCTTGCCACGGACTAGCGGGTGGAGCTCCTACAATGAGCAGTTCTTC.

This clonotype was detected ten times or more. The rearrangement uses TRBV19 and TRBJ1-1; D uncertain. CDR1 and CDR2 from the germline V gene are LNHDA and SQIVND (reference sequence). The V end lost 3 bases, the J end lost 7 bases, and 15 bases lay between the germline ends. CDR3 size: 14 residues. CDR3 bases: TGTGCCAGTAGTATTTTCGGTTTCAGCAGTGAAGCTTTCTTT. Amino acid sequence: CASSIFGFSSEAFF.

This clonotype was seen a handful of times. The chain joins TRBV29-1 to TRBJ2-3; weak D call: TRBD1 (6 bases). Germline V CDR1 and CDR2: SQVTM, ANQGSEA. The CDR3 length is 11 residues. V lost 5 bases and J lost 11, with 14 bases in between. CDR3 region: CSVPGHMGQYF. As DNA, the CDR3 is TGCAGCGTTCCGGGACACATGGGGCAGTATTTT.

This clonotype was seen at least ten times. The chain is built from TRBV15 and TRBJ2-7, with a weak D call TRBD2 (6 bases). V was shortened by 1 base and J by 6 bases, with 13 bases between the two germline ends. Looked up from germline, CDR1 is LNHNV and CDR2 is YYDKDF (reference sequence). This CDR3 is built from 14 residues. In nucleotides, the CDR3 is TGTGCCACCAGCAGAGTTGGAGGGCGGTTCGAGCAGTACTTC. Protein sequence: CATSRVGGRFEQYF.

This clonotype was seen many times. The V and J genes are TRBV29-1 and TRBJ1-1; D gene unclear. The CDR3 has 14 amino acids. V was pared by 3 bases and J by 5 bases, with 16 bases between. The V gene's germline CDR1 is SQVTM and CDR2 ANQGSEA. The CDR3 spells CSVDATPGGTEAFF. Here the CDR3 DNA reads TGCAGCGTTGATGCGACACCTGGTGGGACTGAAGCTTTCTTT.

This clonotype was seen ten or more times. The chain uses TRBV12-3 or TRBV12-4 and TRBJ1-4; D is unresolved. CDR3 length: 16 residues. Trimming shortened V by 3 bases and J by 5 bases, and 16 bases separated the two germline ends. This CDR3 reads CASSFEGSGLNEKLFF. CDR3 DNA sequence: TGTGCCAGCAGTTTTGAGGGATCCGGCCTAAATGAAAAACTGTTTTTT.

This clonotype has ten or more counts. This chain uses TRBV27 with TRBJ2-1, with no clear D. Deletions cut 3 bases from V and 3 bases from J, with 9 bases between. The length of the CDR3 is 14 residues. Germline V lookup: CDR1 MNHEY, CDR2 SMNVEV (reference sequence). The CDR3 sequence is CASSFGSLYNEQFF. The DNA for the CDR3 is TGTGCCAGCAGTTTCGGTTCCCTCTACAATGAGCAGTTCTTC.

This clonotype was recorded at least ten times. This chain uses TRBV11-2 with TRBJ2-5; 10 bases match TRBD2. The V segment lost 2 bases and the J segment 7 bases; nucleotides outside the gene matches: 13. Germline loops: CDR1 SGHAT, CDR2 FQNNGV. The CDR3 extends over 17 amino acids. The CDR3 here is CASSLRWASGSLGTQYF. The CDR3 coding sequence is TGTGCCAGCAGCTTACGGTGGGCTAGCGGGAGTTTGGGGACCCAGTACTTC.

Ten or more counts support this clonotype. This chain's CDR3 is CATSRGMTSGQYNEQFF. The CDR3 DNA reads as TGTGCCACCAGCAGAGGCATGACTAGCGGGCAGTACAATGAGCAGTTCTTC. The rearrangement links TRBV15 to TRBJ2-1, with 10 bases lining up with TRBD2. The V segment lost 1 base and the J segment 4 bases; nucleotides outside the gene matches: 7. The germline V gene encodes CDR1 LNHNV and CDR2 YYDKDF (reference sequence). CDR3 length equals 17 residues.

In this sample, this clonotype turned up many times. Here the CDR3 DNA reads TGTGCCAGCACAGTCCTTTTTGGACAGTGCTATGGCTACACCTTC. Protein: CASTVLFGQCYGYTF. The chain couples TRBV2 to TRBJ1-2; maybe TRBD1 (6 bases). Trimming left V 7 bases short and J 4 bases short, with 19 bases between. There are 15 residues in the CDR3. CDR1 is SNHLY, CDR2 FYNNEI, per germline.

This clonotype was counted ten times or more. The rearrangement links TRBV21-1 to TRBJ2-1; TRBD2 was called by the table and not checked on the DNA. TRBV21-1 is shown as a pseudogene. The CDR3 sequence is 16 residues long. Here the CDR3 DNA reads TGTGCCAGCAGCCCCTCCCACTCCTGGTACTACAATGAGCAGTTCTTC. It specifies CASSPSHSWYYNEQFF.

This clonotype was detected ten times or more. This rearrangement joins TRBV3-1 to TRBJ1-1, with TRBD1 as a possible D gene (5 bases). Germline CDR1 reads LGHDT; CDR2 reads YNNKEL (reference sequence). The length of the CDR3 is 15 residues. Trimming removed 1 base from V and 2 bases from J, with 11 bases in between. The CDR3, as DNA: TGTGCCAGCAGCCAAGTCTGGACATCCAACACTGAAGCTTTCTTT. It translates to CASSQVWTSNTEAFF.

This clonotype was picked up many times. The rearrangement links TRBV4-1 to TRBJ2-7; 10 bases fit TRBD1. The CDR3 totals 15 residues. The germline gives CDR1 MGHRA, CDR2 YSYEKL. Trimming at V came to 1 base and at J to 5 bases, leaving 5 bases not matched to a gene. The CDR3 protein is CASSQVDRGLDEQYF. CDR3 DNA sequence: TGCGCCAGCAGCCAAGTTGACAGGGGGCTCGACGAGCAGTACTTC.

This clonotype was counted at least ten times. The CDR3 DNA reads TGTGCCACTCTCGCGGCGCAGGCCCCTCAAGAGACCCAGTACTTC. Protein product: CATLAAQAPQETQYF. This chain joins TRBV15 and TRBJ2-5; D not certain. V was shortened by 9 bases and J by 2 bases, with 19 bases between the two germline ends. The germline gives CDR1 LNHNV, CDR2 YYDKDF (reference sequence). The CDR3 is 15 amino acids. The entire variable domain, with the rest obtained from reference TRBV15 and TRBJ2-5, is as follows: DAMVIQNPRYQVTQFGKPVTLSCSQTLNHNVMYWYQQKSSQAPKLLFHYYDKDFNNEADTPDNFQSRRPNTSFCFLDIRSPGLGDTAMYLCATLAAQAPQETQYFGPGTRLLVL.

This clonotype was observed many times. V usage is TRBV2 and J usage is TRBJ2-5; D gene ambiguous. This CDR3 contains 14 residues. Germline V gene data show CDR1 as SNHLY and CDR2 as FYNNEI. With 7 bases removed from V and 2 bases from J, the gap between germline ends came to 14 bases. CDR3 loop: CASTDTDGQETQYF. The CDR3 nucleotides read TGTGCCAGCACCGACACAGACGGACAAGAGACCCAGTACTTC.

This clonotype has at least ten counts. This chain uses TRBV29-1 with TRBJ2-1; 8 bases line up with TRBD2. The germline CDR1 and CDR2 sequences are SQVTM and ANQGSEA. This CDR3 is built from 16 residues. The junction had 10 bases not matched to a gene; V was cut back by 1 base and J by 5 bases. CDR3 residues: CSVEGNYRGGHNEQFF. The CDR3 region has the DNA TGCAGCGTTGAAGGGAACTATCGGGGGGGCCACAATGAGCAGTTCTTC.

This clonotype was observed many times. CDR3 DNA: TGCAGCGTTGAAACGGACAGACTGTACTATGGCTACACCTTC. This encodes CSVETDRLYYGYTF. This chain joins TRBV29-1 and TRBJ1-2; perhaps TRBD1 as D (6 bases). V lost 2 bases and J 3 bases, leaving 13 bases between the germline ends. Germline assignment: CDR1 SQVTM and CDR2 ANQGSEA. The CDR3 extends over 14 amino acids.

This clonotype was recorded many times. The CDR3 is CASSFLRDRVQPQHF. The CDR3 DNA sequence: TGTGCCAGCAGTTTCCTGAGAGACAGGGTACAGCCCCAGCATTTT. The chain links TRBV6-2 or TRBV6-3 to TRBJ1-5; 7 bases match TRBD1. Germline lookup yields CDR1 MNHEY and CDR2 SVGEGT. The CDR3 totals 15 residues. Losses at the gene ends were 4 bases for V and 7 bases for J; bases not matched to a gene: 10.

This clonotype was found many times. The chain has TRBV20-1 and TRBJ2-1; no definite D call. The V end lost 1 base, the J end lost 3 bases, and 10 bases lay between the germline ends. Per the germline V gene, CDR1 is DFQATT and CDR2 is SNEGSKA (reference sequence). The CDR3 is 14 amino acids. The CDR3 reads CSARGAGLYNEQFF. The CDR3 nucleotides read TGCAGTGCTAGAGGGGCAGGTCTCTACAATGAGCAGTTCTTC.

This clonotype has a count of ten or more. The chain couples TRBV7-9 to TRBJ2-7; D is ambiguous. The CDR3 has 14 residues. Germline V gene data show CDR1 as SEHNR and CDR2 as FQNEAQ (reference sequence). Trimming took off 10 bases at V and 1 base at J, with 17 bases between the two ends. CDR3 nucleotide sequence: TGTGCCACAGGACGCGCCGGAAAATCCTACGAGCAGTACTTC. Residues: CATGRAGKSYEQYF.

This clonotype was observed many times. The chain couples TRBV4-3 to TRBJ2-2; 10 nucleotides match TRBD2. This CDR3 spans 17 amino acids. V was clipped by 2 bases and J by 7 bases; unmatched bases: 10. CDR1 is LGHNA, CDR2 YSLEER, per germline. CDR3 protein: CASSQSTASGGRGELFF. CDR3 nucleotide sequence: TGCGCCAGCAGCCAATCTACGGCTAGCGGGGGCCGCGGGGAGCTGTTTTTT.